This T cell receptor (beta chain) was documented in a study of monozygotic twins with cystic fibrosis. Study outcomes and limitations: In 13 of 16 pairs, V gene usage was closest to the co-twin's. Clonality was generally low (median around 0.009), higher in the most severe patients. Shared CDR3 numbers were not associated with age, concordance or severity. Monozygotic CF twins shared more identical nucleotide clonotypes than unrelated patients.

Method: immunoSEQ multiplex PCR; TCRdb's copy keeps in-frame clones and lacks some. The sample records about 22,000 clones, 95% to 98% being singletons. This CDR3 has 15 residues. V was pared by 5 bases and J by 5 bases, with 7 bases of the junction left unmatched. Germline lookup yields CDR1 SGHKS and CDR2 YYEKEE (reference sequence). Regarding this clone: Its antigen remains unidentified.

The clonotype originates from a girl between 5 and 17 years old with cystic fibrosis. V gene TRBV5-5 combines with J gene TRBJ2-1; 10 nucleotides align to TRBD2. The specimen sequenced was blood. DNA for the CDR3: TGTGCCAGCAGGGGGCTAGCGGGAGAACACAATGAGCAGTTCTTC. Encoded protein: CASRGLAGEHNEQFF.